This TCR beta chain is drawn from a study of graft-versus-host responses after intestinal transplantation. Turning to this clone: Its target is not known.

The CDR3 length is 16 residues. Per germline, CDR1 MGHRA and CDR2 YSYEKL. V trimming: 4 bases; J trimming: 11 bases; junction bases outside the gene matches: 13. Some clones are missing from TCRdb's copy, which holds only in-frame ones; the method was immunoSEQ multiplex PCR. The table includes 14,000 to 15,000 clones, around 94% detected once. Notes on the study in general: The recipient marrow held GvH clones, and some of them showed up first in ileum or blood. Some patients had graft-donor T cell macrochimerism. In their allografts, the ratios of graft-versus-host to host-versus-graft T cell clones were high.

This TCR came from a human patient who received an intestinal transplant, so some T cells may come from the graft donor. The chain is built from TRBV4-1 and TRBJ2-3, with 12 bases matching TRBD2. Sequenced here: PBMCs, sampled 9 days after transplant. The CDR3 is CASSPASGRGKGGQYF. CDR3 DNA sequence: TGCGCCAGCAGCCCCGCTAGCGGGAGGGGGAAAGGGGGGCAGTATTTT.